This T cell receptor (beta chain) emerged from a study of chemoradiotherapy in HPV16-positive cancers. Looking at the study overall: Candidate HPV-specific clones and shared TCR motifs came from a couple of HPV16-positive patients. Regarding the study as a whole: The functional HPV-specific definition rests on just a couple of HPV16-positive patients. Non-HPV-specific T cells did not expand in tumors during treatment, whereas candidate HPV-specific clones and E7-related motifs did.

Here immunoSEQ multiplex PCR was the method, and the copy in TCRdb shows in-frame clones only, minus some. The profile shows a few thousand clones, around nine tenths of them singletons. A word on this clone: Its specificity is not known.

Germline-derived CDR1 and CDR2 are MNHEY and SVGAGI. The CDR3 extends over 14 amino acids. J was trimmed by 7 bases and V by 7 bases; bases with no gene match: 6. The receptor was derived from a human donor with HPV-associated anogenital cancer. The rearrangement joins TRBV6-5 to TRBJ2-2; 10 bases are shared with TRBD1. Source: tumor tissue, taken from a patient who underwent chemoradiotherapy. The CDR3 reads CASTQTGGRGELFF. CDR3 nucleotide sequence: TGTGCCAGCACCCAGACAGGGGGCCGCGGGGAGCTGTTTTTT.